The T cell receptor beta chain under discussion was sequenced for a study of T cell repertoires in cytomegalovirus infection. As for the study in general: A matching HLA type, together with CMV infection, was signaled by public TCR beta signatures. Study observations and caveats: Clonotype analysis showed dominance of the ex vivo response by HLA-C-restricted CMV-specific TCR beta clonotypes.

This clonotype was counted a few times. Its antigen is currently unknown. TCRdb called the reads again in MiXCR, with one record for every CDR3 protein. Of around 740,000 distinct CDR3 sequences listed, 35% to 40% are singletons. There are 14 residues in the CDR3. V was cut by 1 base and J by 4 bases, with 10 bases left in between. Looked up from germline, CDR1 is KGHSH and CDR2 is LQKENI. The TCR was taken from a human donor in good health (CMV status not recorded). Some clones in this sample may be carry-over from other donors' samples. V is TRBV18 and J is TRBJ1-1; no reliable D call. The specimen sequenced was PBMCs. CDR3 in DNA: TGTGCCAGCTCACCACAGGCTAGACTCACTGAAGCTTTCTTT. Residues: CASSPQARLTEAFF.